The rows below give T cell receptor beta chains drawn from one sample of a study of T-cell memory formation after mild COVID-19. TCRdb re-called the 5' RACE reads through MiXCR, storing one row per CDR3 protein. Of about 560,000 distinct CDR3 sequences in the sample, about 20% were seen once. Sequencing input: PBMCs or a T cell subset sorted from them (not recorded which). The source is an adult woman who had mild COVID-19 (a few samples of this study predate the infection). Cell type and time point are not known. CDR3s include the opening cysteine and the closing phenylalanine or tryptophan.

j_gene,v_gene,CDR3aa
TRBJ1-4,TRBV6-5,CASSYPPSGEKLFF
TRBJ2-1,TRBV20-1,CSARDFDASSYNEQFF
TRBJ2-5,TRBV7-2,CASSFLGAWTGQETQYF
TRBJ2-2,TRBV30,CAWSVGRTYTGELFF
TRBJ1-5,TRBV2,CASSEESTQHF
TRBJ2-7,TRBV4-3,CASSQEINYEQYF
TRBJ2-7,TRBV29-1,CSVTPEDRGFYEQYF
TRBJ2-7,TRBV5-6,CASSRPGQDLLQYF
TRBJ1-3,TRBV7-8,CASSLVPERLSGNTIYF
TRBJ1-1,TRBV4-1,CASSHPVLGEAFF
TRBJ2-2,TRBV7-3,CASSKDILGELFF
TRBJ2-3,TRBV4-2,CASSLRTSGGLTDTQYF
TRBJ1-5,TRBV7-9,CASSLGTREGQPQHF
TRBJ2-1,TRBV11-3,CASSRPPTYPGDNEQFF
TRBJ2-1,TRBV6-5,CASSARDRLLAVMGNEQFF
TRBJ2-1,TRBV11-1,CASSFQGVSYNEQFF
TRBJ2-2,TRBV20-1,CSALQPEGTGELFF
TRBJ1-1,TRBV29-1,CSSPSGNTEAFF
TRBJ2-3,TRBV30,CAWSGMGDTQYF
TRBJ2-4,TRBV4-2,CASSQDHRGTKNIQYF
TRBJ2-1,TRBV5-1,CASSFAGGPRNEQFF
TRBJ1-1,TRBV5-6,CASHSLRTGLTEAFF
TRBJ1-1,TRBV7-6,CASGDRLNTEAFF
TRBJ2-7,TRBV7-9,CASSLGARGLPYEQYF
TRBJ2-3,TRBV9,CASSGDSGVLDTQYF
TRBJ2-7,TRBV15,CATSRDWQGASYEQYF
TRBJ2-7,TRBV29-1,CSVQLLQGASYEQYF
TRBJ1-2,TRBV6-5,CASTHLDRGPTRGYGYTF
TRBJ2-5,TRBV20-1,CSAPLSSILETQYF
TRBJ2-2,TRBV20-1,CSAQKVDTGELFF
TRBJ2-5,TRBV4-2,CSSSYTQETQYF
TRBJ2-1,TRBV5-5,CASSTTSVPYNEQFF
TRBJ2-7,TRBV4-1,CASSQDWGLAFSYEQYF
TRBJ1-2,TRBV3-1,CASREGEGFGYTF
TRBJ2-1,TRBV7-9,CASSLDGRAYNEQFF
TRBJ1-5,TRBV12-3/TRBV12-4,CASSEHPYQPQHF
TRBJ2-5,TRBV10-3,CAISEPGGETQYF
TRBJ2-1,TRBV6-2/TRBV6-3,CASSYGTNTRQFF
TRBJ2-2,TRBV20-1,CSARDPTALAGGNTGELFF
TRBJ2-1,TRBV9,CASSVAPSGSSEEQFF
TRBJ2-7,TRBV5-1,CASSSSWEGLIDEQYF
TRBJ2-7,TRBV20-1,CSARAPSGSDYEQYF
TRBJ2-7,TRBV7-9,CASSPNLAGGPNEQYF
TRBJ2-3,TRBV12-3/TRBV12-4,CASTPRGVSTDTQYF
TRBJ2-5,TRBV5-5,CASSFTSGGETQYF
TRBJ1-1,TRBV18,CASSPQDLNTEAFF
TRBJ2-5,TRBV20-1,CSATPGLHQETQYF
TRBJ2-5,TRBV3-1,CASSQDRLGGPETQYF
TRBJ2-2,TRBV12-3/TRBV12-4,CASTSFGGPNTGELFF
TRBJ2-7,TRBV27,CASSSIISGYEQYF
TRBJ2-5,TRBV3-1,CASSRGLAQETQYF
TRBJ1-5,TRBV6-2/TRBV6-3,CASSYSRLNNQPQHF
TRBJ2-4,TRBV7-2,CASSLSRGAKNIQYF
TRBJ2-5,TRBV6-1,CASSASISQETQYF
TRBJ2-3,TRBV5-6,CASSSLLFPGTDTQYF
TRBJ1-1,TRBV4-2,CASSQDPRELGTSEAFF
TRBJ2-7,TRBV9,CASSVDGRLSYEQYF
TRBJ2-1,TRBV12-3/TRBV12-4,CASSPRDRGMDEQFF